This T cell receptor (beta chain) was sequenced during a study of T cell repertoires in cytomegalovirus infection. Study at large: Recently identified HLA-C-restricted and well-studied HLA-B-restricted CMV epitopes were used. CMV infection and matching HLA type were both indicated by public TCR beta signatures. Study outcomes and limitations: The study identified carriers of CMV plus the relevant HLA from cumulative public TCR beta family frequency. Dominating the ex vivo response were TCR beta clonotypes that were CMV-specific and HLA-C-restricted.

Details on this clonotype: What it recognizes is unknown.

TCRdb re-called the reads with MiXCR, one entry per CDR3 protein. Of approximately 500,000 distinct CDR3 sequences in the sample, roughly 34% were seen once. The V gene end was trimmed by 6 bases and the J gene end by 9 bases; junction bases not matched to a gene: 13. CDR1 MDHEN and CDR2 SYDVKM come from the germline V gene. CDR3 length: 15 amino acids. The starting material was cultured PBMCs, obtained from culture after CMV antigen stimulation. This TCR derives from a human donor in good health (CMV status not recorded). Some clones in this sample may be carry-over from other donors' samples. The chain uses TRBV28 and TRBJ2-7, with TRBD1 matching 11 bases. The CDR3 DNA reads as TGTGCCAGCAGCCGTGGGGACAGGGGGGGAACGGGGCAGTACTTC. Translating it yields CASSRGDRGGTGQYF.